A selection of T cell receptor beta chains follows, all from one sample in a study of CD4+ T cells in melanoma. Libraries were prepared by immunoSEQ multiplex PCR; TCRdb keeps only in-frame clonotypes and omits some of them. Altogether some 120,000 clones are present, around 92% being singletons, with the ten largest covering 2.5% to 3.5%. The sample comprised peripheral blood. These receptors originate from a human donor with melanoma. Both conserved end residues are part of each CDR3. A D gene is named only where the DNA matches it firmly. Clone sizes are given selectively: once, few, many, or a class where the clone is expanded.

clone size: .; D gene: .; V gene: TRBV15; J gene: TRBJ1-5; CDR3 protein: CATSRGGQENQPQHF; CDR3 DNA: TGTGCCACCAGCAGAGGTGGGCAGGAAAATCAGCCCCAGCATTTT
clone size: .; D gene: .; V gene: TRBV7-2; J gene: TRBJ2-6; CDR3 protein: CASSLGNGANVLTF; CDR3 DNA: TGTGCCAGCAGCTTAGGCAACGGGGCCAACGTCCTGACTTTC
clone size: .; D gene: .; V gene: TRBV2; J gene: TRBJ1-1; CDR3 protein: CASRVQAGTEAFF; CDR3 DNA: TGTGCCAGCAGGGTCCAGGCCGGCACTGAAGCTTTCTTT
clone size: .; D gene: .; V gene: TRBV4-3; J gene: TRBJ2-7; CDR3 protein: CASSQDLAGTRADSYEQYF; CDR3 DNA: TGCGCCAGCAGCCAAGATCTGGCCGGGACACGAGCGGACTCCTACGAGCAGTACTTC
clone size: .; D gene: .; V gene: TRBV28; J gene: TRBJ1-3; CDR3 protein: CAPRGGNTIYF; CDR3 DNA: TGTGCCCCCCGGGGTGGAAACACCATATATTTT
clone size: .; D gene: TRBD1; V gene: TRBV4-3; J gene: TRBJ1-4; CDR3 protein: CASRQGGSNEKLFF; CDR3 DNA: TGCGCCAGCAGGCAGGGGGGTAGTAATGAAAAACTGTTTTTT
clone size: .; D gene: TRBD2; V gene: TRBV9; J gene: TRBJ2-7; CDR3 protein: CASSVGMEGGGEQYF; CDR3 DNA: TGTGCCAGCAGCGTAGGTATGGAGGGCGGGGGCGAGCAGTACTTC
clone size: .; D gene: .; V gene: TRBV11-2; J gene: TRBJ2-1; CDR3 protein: CASSLAGSGNEQFF; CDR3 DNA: TGTGCCAGCAGCTTAGCGGGTAGCGGTAATGAGCAGTTCTTC
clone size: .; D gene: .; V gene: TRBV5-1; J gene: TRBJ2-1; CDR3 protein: CASSLDLNNEQFF; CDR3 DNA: TGCGCCAGCAGCTTGGATCTTAACAATGAGCAGTTCTTC
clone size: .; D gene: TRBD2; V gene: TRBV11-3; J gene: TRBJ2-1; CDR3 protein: CASSLDGREGRDEQFF; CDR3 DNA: TGTGCCAGCAGCTTAGATGGTCGGGAGGGCCGCGATGAGCAGTTCTTC
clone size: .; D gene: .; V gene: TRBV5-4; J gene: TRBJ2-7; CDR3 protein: CASSLDRDGEQYF; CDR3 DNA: TGTGCCAGCAGCTTGGACAGGGATGGCGAGCAGTACTTC
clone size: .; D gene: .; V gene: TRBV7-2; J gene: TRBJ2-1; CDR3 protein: CASSLMRGTITDNEQFF; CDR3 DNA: TGTGCCAGCAGCCTAATGAGGGGGACTATAACGGACAATGAGCAGTTCTTC
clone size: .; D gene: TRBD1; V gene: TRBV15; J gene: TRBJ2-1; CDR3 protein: CATSDRQGAGEQFF; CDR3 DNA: TGTGCCACCAGCGACCGACAGGGGGCTGGTGAGCAGTTCTTC
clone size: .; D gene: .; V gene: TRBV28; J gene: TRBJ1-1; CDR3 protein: CASSSPGRHEAFF; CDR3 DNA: TGTGCCAGCAGTTCCCCCGGACGGCATGAAGCTTTCTTT
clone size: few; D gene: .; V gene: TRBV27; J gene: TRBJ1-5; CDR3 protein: CASSSSSGPRRGNQPQHF; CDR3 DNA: TGTGCCAGCAGTTCGTCCTCCGGGCCCCGGAGGGGCAATCAGCCCCAGCATTTT
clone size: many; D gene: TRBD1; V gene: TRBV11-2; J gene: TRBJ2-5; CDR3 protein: CASSSRQGARIQETQYF; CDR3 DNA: TGTGCCAGCAGCTCGCGACAGGGGGCTAGAATCCAAGAGACCCAGTACTTC
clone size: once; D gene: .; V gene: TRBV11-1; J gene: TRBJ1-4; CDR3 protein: CASSPQADNEKLFF; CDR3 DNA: TGTGCCAGCAGCCCGCAGGCTGATAATGAAAAACTGTTTTTT
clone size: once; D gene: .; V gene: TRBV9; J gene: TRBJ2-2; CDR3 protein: CASSGPGELFF; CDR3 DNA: TGTGCCAGCAGCGGACCCGGGGAGCTGTTTTTT
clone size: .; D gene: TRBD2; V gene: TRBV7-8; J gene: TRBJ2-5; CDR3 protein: CASSPREGGTETQYF; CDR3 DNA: TGTGCCAGCAGCCCGCGGGAGGGGGGTACGGAGACCCAGTACTTC
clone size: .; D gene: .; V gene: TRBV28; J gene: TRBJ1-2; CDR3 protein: CALEGRAREGYTF; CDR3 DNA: TGTGCCTTGGAGGGGAGGGCCCGGGAGGGCTACACCTTC
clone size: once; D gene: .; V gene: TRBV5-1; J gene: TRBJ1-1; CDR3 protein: CASSSQGANTEAFF; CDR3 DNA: TGCGCCAGTTCTTCTCAAGGTGCTAACACTGAAGCTTTCTTT
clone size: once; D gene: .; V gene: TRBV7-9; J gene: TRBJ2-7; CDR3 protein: CASSHVEGGSGDYEQYF; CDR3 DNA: TGTGCCAGCAGCCATGTCGAAGGGGGTAGCGGAGACTACGAGCAGTACTTC
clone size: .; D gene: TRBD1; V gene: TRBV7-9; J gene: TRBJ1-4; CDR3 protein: CASSQQGAYEKLFF; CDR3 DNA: TGTGCCAGCAGCCAACAGGGGGCCTATGAAAAACTGTTTTTT
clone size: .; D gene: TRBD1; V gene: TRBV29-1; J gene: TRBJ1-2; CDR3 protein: CSVALGQGARGYTF; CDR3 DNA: TGCAGCGTTGCTCTGGGACAGGGGGCGCGGGGCTACACCTTC
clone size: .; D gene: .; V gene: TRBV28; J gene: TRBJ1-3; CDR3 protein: CASSLWGLGSGNTIYF; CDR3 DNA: TGTGCCAGCAGTTTATGGGGTCTGGGGAGTGGAAACACCATATATTTT
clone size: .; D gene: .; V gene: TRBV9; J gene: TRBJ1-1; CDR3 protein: CASSVETGVGAFF; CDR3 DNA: TGTGCCAGCAGCGTAGAAACCGGCGTGGGAGCTTTCTTT
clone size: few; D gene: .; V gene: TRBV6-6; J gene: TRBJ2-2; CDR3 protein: CASSFRTGELFF; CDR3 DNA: TGTGCCAGCAGCTTTCGAACCGGGGAGCTGTTTTTT
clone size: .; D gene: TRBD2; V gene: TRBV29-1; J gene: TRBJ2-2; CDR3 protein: CSVESAGRGSGELFF; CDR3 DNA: TGCAGCGTTGAATCGGCAGGGAGGGGTAGCGGGGAGCTGTTTTTT
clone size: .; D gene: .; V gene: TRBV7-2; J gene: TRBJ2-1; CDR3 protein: CASSSRQGTGVGEQFF; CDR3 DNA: TGTGCCAGCAGCTCCCGCCAAGGGACCGGCGTCGGCGAGCAGTTCTTC
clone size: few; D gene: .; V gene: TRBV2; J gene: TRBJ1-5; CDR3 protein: CASSEEAQPQHF; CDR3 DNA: TGTGCCAGCAGTGAAGAGGCTCAGCCCCAGCATTTT
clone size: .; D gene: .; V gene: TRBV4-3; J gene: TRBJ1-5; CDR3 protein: CASSLVLGGNQPQHF; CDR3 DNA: TGCGCCAGCAGCCTAGTTCTAGGAGGCAATCAGCCCCAGCATTTT
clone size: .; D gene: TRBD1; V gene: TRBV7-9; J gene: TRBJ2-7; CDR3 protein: CASSLILGTGGRLGEQYF; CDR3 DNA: TGTGCCAGCAGCTTAATTTTGGGGACAGGGGGCAGGCTGGGCGAGCAGTACTTC
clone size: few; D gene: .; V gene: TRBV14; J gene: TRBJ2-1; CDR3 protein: CASSQRWSGRNEQFF; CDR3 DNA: TGTGCCAGCAGCCAAAGGTGGAGCGGACGGAATGAGCAGTTCTTC
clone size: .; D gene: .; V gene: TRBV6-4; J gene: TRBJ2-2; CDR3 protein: CASSRENTGELFF; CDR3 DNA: TGTGCCAGCAGCCGGGAAAACACCGGGGAGCTGTTTTTT
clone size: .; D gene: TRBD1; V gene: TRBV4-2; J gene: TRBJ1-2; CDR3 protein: CASSRSGQINYGYTF; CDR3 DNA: TGTGCCAGCAGCCGTTCGGGACAGATTAACTATGGCTACACCTTC
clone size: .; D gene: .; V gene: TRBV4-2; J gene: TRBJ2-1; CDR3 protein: CASSQGGPGNEQFF; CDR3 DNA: TGTGCCAGCAGCCAAGGGGGGCCGGGGAATGAGCAGTTCTTC
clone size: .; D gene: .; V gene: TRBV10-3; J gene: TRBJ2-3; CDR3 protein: CAISELSPDTQYF; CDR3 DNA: TGTGCCATCAGTGAGTTGTCCCCAGATACGCAGTATTTT
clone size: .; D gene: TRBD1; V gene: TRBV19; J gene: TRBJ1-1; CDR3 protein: CASSQSGTGVNTEAFF; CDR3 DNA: TGTGCCAGTAGCCAATCTGGGACAGGGGTTAACACTGAAGCTTTCTTT
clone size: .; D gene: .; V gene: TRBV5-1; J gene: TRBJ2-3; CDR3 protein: CASSLMGESTQYF; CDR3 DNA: TGCGCCAGCAGCTTGATGGGAGAGAGTACGCAGTATTTT
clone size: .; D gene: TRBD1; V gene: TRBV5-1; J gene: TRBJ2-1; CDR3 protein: CASSSGQKDEQFF; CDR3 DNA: TGCGCCAGCAGCTCGGGACAGAAGGATGAGCAGTTCTTC
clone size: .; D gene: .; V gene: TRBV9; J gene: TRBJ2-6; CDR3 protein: CASSVNVGLPGANVLTF; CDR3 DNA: TGTGCCAGCAGCGTAAATGTAGGTCTCCCTGGGGCCAACGTCCTGACTTTC
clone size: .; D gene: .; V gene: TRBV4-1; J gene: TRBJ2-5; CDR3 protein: CASSQGGAGWRETQYF; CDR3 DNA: TGCGCCAGCAGCCAAGGGGGGGCGGGATGGAGGGAGACCCAGTACTTC
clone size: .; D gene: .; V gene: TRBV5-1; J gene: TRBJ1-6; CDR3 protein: CASSLEGGVGDSPLHF; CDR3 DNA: TGCGCCAGCAGCTTGGAGGGAGGGGTCGGTGATTCACCCCTCCACTTT
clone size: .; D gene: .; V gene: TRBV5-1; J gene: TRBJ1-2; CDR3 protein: CASSLGDKNYGYTF; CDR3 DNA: TGCGCCAGCAGCTTGGGGGACAAGAACTATGGCTACACCTTC
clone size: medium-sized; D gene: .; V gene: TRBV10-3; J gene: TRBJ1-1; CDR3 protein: CAISGALGVTEAFF; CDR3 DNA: TGTGCCATCAGTGGGGCCCTAGGGGTCACTGAAGCTTTCTTT
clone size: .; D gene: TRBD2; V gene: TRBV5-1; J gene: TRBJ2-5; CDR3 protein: CASSLDQAGPRETQYF; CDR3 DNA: TGCGCCAGCAGCTTAGATCAAGCGGGGCCTAGGGAGACCCAGTACTTC
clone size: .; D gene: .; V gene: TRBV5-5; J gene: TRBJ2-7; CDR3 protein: CASSLGVRSYEQYF; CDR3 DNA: TGTGCCAGCAGCTTGGGTGTAAGGTCCTACGAGCAGTACTTC
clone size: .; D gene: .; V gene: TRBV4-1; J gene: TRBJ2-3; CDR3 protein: CASSQAQGPTRPTDTQYF; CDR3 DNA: TGCGCCAGCAGCCAAGCCCAGGGCCCTACCCGACCCACGGATACGCAGTATTTT
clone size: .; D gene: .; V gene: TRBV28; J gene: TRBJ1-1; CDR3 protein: CASSLFRGGTEAFF; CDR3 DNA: TGTGCCAGCAGTTTATTCAGGGGTGGAACTGAAGCTTTCTTT
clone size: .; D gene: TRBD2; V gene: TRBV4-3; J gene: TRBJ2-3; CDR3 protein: CASSLLLAGGTDTQYF; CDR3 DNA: TGCGCCAGCAGCCTCCTACTAGCGGGAGGCACAGATACGCAGTATTTT
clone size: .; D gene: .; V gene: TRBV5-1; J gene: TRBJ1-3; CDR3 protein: CASSLDGVGGGNTIYF; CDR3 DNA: TGCGCCAGCAGCTTGGATGGGGTCGGAGGTGGAAACACCATATATTTT
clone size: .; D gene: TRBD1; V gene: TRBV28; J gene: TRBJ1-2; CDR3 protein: CASSPGGTVVYGYTF; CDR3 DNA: TGTGCCAGCAGCCCGGGGGGGACAGTAGTATATGGCTACACCTTC
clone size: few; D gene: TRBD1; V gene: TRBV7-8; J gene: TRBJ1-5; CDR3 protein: CASSSQGDRGNNQPQHF; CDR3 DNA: TGTGCCAGCAGCTCCCAGGGTGACAGGGGAAACAATCAGCCCCAGCATTTT
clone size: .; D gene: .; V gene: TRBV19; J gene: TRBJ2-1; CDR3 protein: CASSRAVGGQYNEQFF; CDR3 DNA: TGTGCCAGTAGCAGAGCCGTTGGGGGGCAATACAATGAGCAGTTCTTC